This T cell receptor beta chain was identified during a study of blood T cells in healthy people across ages. The CDR3 length is 15 residues. Germline CDR1 is SNHLY and CDR2 is FYNNEI. V shed 1 base and J 5 bases; nucleotides not matched to a gene: 4. The use of a sample-barcoded 5' primer and a J-beta primer mix characterized a second PCR of roughly 6 to 11 cycles. TCRdb redid the calling of the 5' RACE reads with MiXCR, one entry per CDR3 protein. Of fewer than 800,000 distinct CDR3 sequences in the sample, about 32% are singletons; the top ten hold just over 15%. The specimen was blood. This chain joins TRBV2 and TRBJ2-2; 7 nucleotides match TRBD1. The origin of this receptor is a woman older than 75 in good health. CDR3 nucleotide sequence: TGTGCCAGCAGTGAAGGGGACAGCCCGACCGGGGAGCTGTTTTTT. Translated, it gives CASSEGDSPTGELFF. Full variable domain (remainder filled in from reference TRBV2 and TRBJ2-2): EPEVTQTPSHQVTQMGQEVILRCVPISNHLYFYWYRQILGQKVEFLVSFYNNEISEKSEIFDDQFSVERPDGSNFTLKIRSTKLEDSAMYFCASSEGDSPTGELFFGEGSRLTVL.